This T cell receptor (beta chain) was sequenced during a study of T cells in Graves' hyperthyroidism and ophthalmopathy. The study, taken as a whole, reports: The blood repertoire included most of the expanded thyroid clonotypes above 0.001. With a median lead of approximately 6.4 months before onset, the model predicted ophthalmopathy.

Patients counted as stable if ophthalmopathy did not develop within 18 months. The patients, who ranged from 18 to 65 in age, presented with newly diagnosed hyperthyroidism lasting under 2 months. The CDR3 is made up of 16 amino acids. CDR1 and CDR2 from the germline V gene are MGHDK and SYGVNS. Trimming took 6 bases from V and 2 from J, leaving 20 bases between them. As concerns this clonotype: Antigen: not known.

Regions amplified from RNA transcripts were the TCR beta CDR3 regions. HTBI primers drove first-round RT-PCR of the TCR CDR3. TCRdb reprocessed the multiplex PCR reads via MiXCR and lists one record per CDR3 protein. The sample contains some 600,000 distinct CDR3 sequences, roughly 50% of which appear only once. Input material: peripheral blood or thyroid tissue (not recorded which). The sequence derives from a woman younger than 30 with Graves' hyperthyroidism. The chain combines TRBV25-1 with TRBJ2-7, with D possibly being TRBD2 (6 bases). As DNA, the CDR3 is TGTGCCAGCAGAAGATCGGCTGGGACTGGAGCCTACGAGCAGTACTTC. Translated, it gives CASRRSAGTGAYEQYF.